A selection of T cell receptor beta chains follows, all from one sample in a study of regulatory T cells in long-lasting Graves disease. TCRdb re-called the multiplex PCR reads with MiXCR, one entry per CDR3 protein. The sample comprises some 450,000 distinct CDR3 sequences, 23% of which are singletons, and around 26% rests with the top ten. This specimen consisted of peripheral blood mononuclear cells (PBMCs), obtained when the disease was refractory, from a patient treated with antithyroid drugs. The receptors shown here come from a female donor with Graves disease. CDR3s include the opening cysteine and the closing phenylalanine or tryptophan. Each record gives: J gene, V gene, clone size, D gene, CDR3 length, CDR3 protein, CDR3 DNA. D genes are given only for firm matches. Expanded clones get a size class; other rows say once, few or many, or leave the size out.

>TRBJ2-2|TRBV12-3/TRBV12-4|NA|NA|14
CASSKGAVTGELFF
TGTGCCAGCAGTAAAGGGGCAGTAACCGGGGAGCTGTTTTTT
>TRBJ2-7|TRBV7-2|NA|NA|15
CASSQNRDLDYEQYF
TGTGCCAGCAGTCAAAACAGGGACCTAGACTACGAGCAGTACTTC
>TRBJ2-7|TRBV27|many|TRBD1|15
CASSLSAGGNYEQYF
TGTGCCAGCAGTTTATCGGCAGGGGGTAACTACGAGCAGTACTTC
>TRBJ2-2|TRBV5-1|NA|TRBD1|19
CASSYTRIRQGRGTGELFF
TGCGCCAGCAGCTACACGCGGATTAGACAGGGGCGAGGCACCGGGGAGCTGTTTTTT
>TRBJ2-7|TRBV15|many|NA|16
CATSRDKAGTTYEQYF
TGTGCCACCAGCAGAGATAAAGCAGGGACCACCTACGAGCAGTACTTC
>TRBJ2-2|TRBV7-2|NA|TRBD1|17
CASSQIPGQGLPGELFF
TGTGCCAGCAGCCAAATCCCGGGACAGGGTTTACCCGGGGAGCTGTTTTTT
>TRBJ2-7|TRBV3-1|NA|TRBD2|16
CASSQGPAGGPYEQYF
TGTGCCAGCAGCCAAGGGCCAGCGGGAGGGCCCTACGAGCAGTACTTC
>TRBJ2-7|TRBV7-6|few|TRBD2|16
CASSPTSGGGSYEQYF
TGTGCCAGCAGCCCGACTAGCGGAGGGGGCTCCTACGAGCAGTACTTC
>TRBJ2-7|TRBV7-9|NA|NA|12
CASSRHSYEQYF
TGTGCCAGCAGCCGCCACTCCTACGAGCAGTACTTC
>TRBJ2-7|TRBV6-2/TRBV6-3|many|NA|13
CASSYNTLYEQYF
TGTGCCAGCAGTTATAACACTCTATACGAGCAGTACTTC
>TRBJ2-5|TRBV12-3/TRBV12-4|many|TRBD2|16
CASSLGGRADQETQYF
TGTGCCAGCAGTTTAGGCGGGAGGGCCGACCAAGAGACCCAGTACTTC
>TRBJ2-7|TRBV10-3|NA|TRBD2|18
CAIRDDDPQTSGFYEQYF
TGTGCTATCAGGGACGACGACCCTCAGACTAGCGGGTTCTACGAGCAGTACTTC
>TRBJ1-1|TRBV15|many|NA|13
CATSRELITEAFF
TGTGCCACCAGCAGAGAATTGATCACTGAAGCTTTCTTT
>TRBJ1-2|TRBV27|many|NA|13
CASSPNVDYGYTF
TGTGCCAGCAGCCCCAACGTGGACTATGGCTACACCTTC
>TRBJ1-2|TRBV2|many|TRBD1|16
CASTRNPTGGDQGYTF
TGTGCCAGCACTAGGAACCCGACAGGGGGCGATCAAGGCTACACCTTC
>TRBJ2-5|TRBV6-1|many|TRBD1|15
CASRTGTANQETQYF
TGTGCCAGCAGAACCGGGACAGCGAATCAAGAGACCCAGTACTTC
>TRBJ1-4|TRBV20-1|few|TRBD1|14
CSASQGTVNEKLFF
TGCAGTGCTTCACAAGGGACAGTTAATGAAAAACTGTTTTTT
>TRBJ1-3|TRBV5-5|NA|NA|14
CASTSPGTGNTIYF
TGTGCCAGCACCTCCCCAGGGACAGGAAACACCATATATTTT
>TRBJ1-2|TRBV25-1|NA|NA|15
CASSGYTESNYGYTF
TGTGCCAGCAGTGGTTACACGGAGAGCAACTATGGCTACACCTTC
>TRBJ2-7|TRBV6-2/TRBV6-3|many|NA|13
CASSYFWTVEQYF
TGTGCCAGCAGTTACTTCTGGACGGTCGAGCAGTACTTC
>TRBJ1-1|TRBV29-1|NA|TRBD1|13
CSVEGQVNTEAFF
TGCAGCGTTGAGGGACAGGTGAACACTGAAGCTTTCTTT
>TRBJ2-7|TRBV2|many|NA|15
CASRAIRGYDYEQYF
TGTGCCAGCAGGGCAATTCGGGGGTACGACTACGAGCAGTACTTC
>TRBJ2-7|TRBV29-1|NA|TRBD1|13
CSACLEGANEQYF
TGCAGCGCGTGTCTAGAGGGGGCTAACGAGCAGTACTTC
>TRBJ2-5|TRBV30|few|NA|12
CALDGRRETQYF
TGTGCCCTGGACGGGCGACGAGAGACCCAGTACTTC
>TRBJ1-1|TRBV27|few|NA|14
CASSPFGVAPEAFF
TGTGCCAGCAGTCCCTTCGGAGTGGCTCCTGAAGCTTTCTTT
>TRBJ1-1|TRBV5-1|NA|NA|14
CASSLWDLNTEAFF
TGCGCCAGCAGCTTATGGGACCTGAACACTGAAGCTTTCTTT
>TRBJ2-7|TRBV5-1|many|TRBD2|15
CASSLGLAISGEQYF
TGCGCCAGCAGCCTGGGACTAGCGATTTCGGGAGAGCAGTACTTC
>TRBJ2-1|TRBV7-9|NA|NA|15
CASSSTKQGPNEQFF
TGTGCCAGCAGCTCGACAAAACAGGGCCCCAATGAGCAGTTCTTC
>TRBJ2-5|TRBV12-3/TRBV12-4|many|NA|13
CASRPQSQETQYF
TGTGCCAGCAGGCCACAGAGCCAAGAGACCCAGTACTTC
>TRBJ1-1|TRBV7-9|NA|NA|16
CASSQVPHEIFPEAFF
TGCGCCAGCAGCCAAGTCCCTCACGAGATCTTCCCTGAAGCTTTCTTT
>TRBJ1-2|TRBV27|few|NA|15
CASSKGPAGIFGYTF
TGTGCCAGCAGTAAAGGACCGGCAGGGATCTTCGGCTACACCTTC
>TRBJ1-6|TRBV6-9|NA|NA|15
CASSLNRQGNSPLHF
TGTGCCAGCAGTTTAAACAGGCAGGGGAATTCACCCCTCCACTTT
>TRBJ2-1|TRBV20-1|NA|NA|14
CSAPYRGIDNEQFF
TGCAGTGCCCCCTATAGAGGGATCGACAATGAGCAGTTCTTC